Shown below are 9 T cell receptor beta chains from a single sample sequenced in a study of blood T cell repertoires in COVID-19 (dated by TCRdb to about 2020). Libraries were made using the immunoSEQ multiplex PCR assay. TCRdb stores this immuneACCESS table with in-frame sequences only. Part of the clones is absent; in the studies checked, under half of the shortfall reflects unresolved V genes, and no reason is known for the rest. This sample gives just over 650,000 clones in total; over 80% of them show up just once. Roughly 0.25% of the sample is taken by the ten largest. The sample comprised peripheral blood. Receptor source: a woman aged 18-30 years with acute or convalescent COVID-19.

The chain's CDR3 is CASKPSYNSPLHF. The CDR3 region has the DNA TGTGCCAGTAAGCCAAGTTATAATTCACCCCTCCACTTT. The chain uses TRBV19 and TRBJ1-6; D call uncertain. This CDR3 has 13 amino acids. Germline V lookup: CDR1 LNHDA, CDR2 SQIVND (reference sequence). V was clipped by 7 bases and J by 4 bases, with 8 bases between them.

The chain is built from TRBV6-2 or TRBV6-3 and TRBJ1-5; 8 bases match TRBD1. This CDR3 is built from 15 residues. V lost 4 bases to trimming and J lost 5 bases; unmatched junction nucleotides: 7. In germline, CDR1 is MNHEY, CDR2 SVGEGT. Here the CDR3 DNA reads TGTGCCAGCAGTTCGACCGGGACAGGCCATCAGCCCCAGCATTTT. Its protein is CASSSTGTGHQPQHF.

This clone has more than one count but fewer than ten. V gene TRBV6-4 combines with J gene TRBJ1-5; tentative D call: TRBD1 (5 bases). Per germline, CDR1 MRHNA and CDR2 SNTAGT. This CDR3 comprises 13 residues. V gave up 4 bases and J gave up 8 bases, with 12 bases separating them. CDR3 protein: CASSAGEAEPQHF. As DNA, the CDR3 is TGTGCCAGCAGTGCGGGGGAGGCTGAGCCCCAGCATTTT.

Here the CDR3 reads CASSSLQGCGYTF. The DNA of the CDR3 is TGTGCCAGCAGCTCTTTGCAGGGTTGTGGCTACACCTTC. The genes are TRBV7-9 and TRBJ1-2, with TRBD1 as a possible D gene (5 bases). Per the germline V gene, CDR1 is SEHNR and CDR2 is FQNEAQ (reference sequence). V dropped 4 bases and J dropped 7 bases, with 13 bases sitting between them. The CDR3 loop spans 13 amino acids.

The V gene is TRBV3-1 (or the pseudogene TRBV3-2), the J gene TRBJ1-1; TRBD1 might be the D (6 bases). Germline CDR1 reads LGHDT; CDR2 reads YNNKEL (reference sequence). This CDR3 is 15 amino acids long. V was clipped by 3 bases and J by 4 bases, with 15 bases between them. CDR3 bases: TGTGCCAGCAGCCAGAACCTGGGACACCCCACTGAAGCTTTCTTT. Protein sequence: CASSQNLGHPTEAFF.

This rearrangement joins TRBV5-5 to TRBJ1-2; 10 bases line up with TRBD1. J was trimmed by 6 bases and V by 4 bases; bases with no gene match: 15. This CDR3 has 17 residues. In germline, CDR1 is SGHKS, CDR2 YYEKEE (reference sequence). CDR3 loop: CASSLRGTGDIGNGYTF. The CDR3, as DNA: TGTGCCAGCAGCCTACGCGGGACAGGGGATATTGGGAATGGCTACACCTTC.

The chain recombines TRBV5-6 with TRBJ2-1, with 8 bases that match TRBD2. This CDR3 region has 16 residues. In germline, CDR1 is SGHDT, CDR2 YYEEEE. V shed 2 bases, J shed 3 bases, and the junction held 7 bases outside the gene matches. CDR3 DNA: TGTGCCAGCAGCTTTTCCGGGGGGGCTGGCTACAATGAGCAGTTCTTC. Its protein is CASSFSGGAGYNEQFF.

Only one count was recorded for this clone. The chain is built from TRBV12-5 and TRBJ2-5; tentatively, D is TRBD2 (5 bases). The CDR3 totals 14 residues. Trimming cost V 6 bases and J 2 bases, with 13 bases left between them. Germline CDR1 and CDR2: LGHNT and FRNRAP. CDR3 region: CASGSGRGQETQYF. The CDR3 nucleotides read TGTGCTAGTGGATCCGGACGGGGACAAGAGACCCAGTACTTC. The full variable domain, in which reference TRBV12-5 and TRBJ2-5 provide the parts outside the CDR3, is DARVTQTPRHKVTEMGQEVTMRCQPILGHNTVFWYRQTMMQGLELLAYFRNRAPLDDSGMPKDRFSAEMPDATLATLKIQPSEPRDSAVYFCASGSGRGQETQYFGPGTRLLVL.

The chain recombines TRBV4-1 with TRBJ1-2; the D is unclear. Germline V CDR1 and CDR2: MGHRA, YSYEKL. V lost 4 bases and J lost 7, with 13 bases in between. The length of the CDR3 is 13 residues. CDR3 amino acids: CASSPGGRGGYTF. The CDR3 DNA follows: TGCGCCAGCAGCCCTGGAGGTCGGGGTGGCTACACCTTC.